These 2 T cell receptor beta chains were sequenced from one sample in a study of blood T cell repertoires in COVID-19. Generated by immunoSEQ multiplex PCR, the TCRdb table keeps only in-frame clones and is missing some. The sample consists of around 250,000 clones, around 93% of them appearing once. Material for sequencing was PBMCs or T cells enriched from blood (not recorded which). These receptors were obtained from a man aged 35 to 55 who had been exposed to COVID-19.

The chain couples TRBV28 to TRBJ1-1; D unresolved. Trimming took off 5 bases at V and 0 bases at J, with 7 bases between the two ends. Germline V gives CDR1 MDHEN, CDR2 SYDVKM. This CDR3 spans 13 amino acids. The CDR3 region is CASSRTMNTEAFF. Here the CDR3 DNA reads TGTGCCAGCAGTCGAACAATGAACACTGAAGCTTTCTTT.

This clone has a single count. J is TRBJ2-7 and V is TRBV28; TRBD1 might be the D (6 bases). Trimming took 7 bases from V and 1 from J, leaving 11 bases between them. The V gene's germline CDR1 is MDHEN and CDR2 SYDVKM. This CDR3 spans 13 amino acids. CDR3 region: CASTFGQSYEQYF. Here the CDR3 DNA reads TGTGCCAGCACCTTCGGACAGTCCTACGAGCAGTACTTC.